Listed below are T cell receptor beta chains from one sample, sequenced in a study of T cell repertoires in cytomegalovirus infection. No antigen has been identified for these receptors. TCRdb recomputed calls from the reads with MiXCR, one row per CDR3 protein. The data show about 480,000 distinct CDR3 sequences, around a third seen once. Sequenced here: cultured PBMCs, sampled from culture after CMV antigen stimulation. The receptors derive from a human donor in good health (CMV status not recorded). Some clones in this sample may be carry-over from other donors' samples. CDR3s include the opening cysteine and the closing phenylalanine or tryptophan. D genes are given only for firm matches. The size entry is marked missing in some rows and otherwise reads once, few, many or a size class.

CDR3 protein: CASSFPTRSGGERNEQFF
CDR3 DNA: TGTGCCAGCAGCTTCCCTACTCGGTCTGGCGGAGAGAGAAATGAGCAGTTCTTC
V gene: TRBV7-9
clone size: few
D gene: -
J gene: TRBJ2-1

CDR3 protein: CATSSGQTFSPLHF
CDR3 DNA: TGTGCCACCAGTTCGGGACAAACGTTTTCACCCCTCCACTTT
V gene: TRBV24-1
clone size: -
D gene: -
J gene: TRBJ1-6

CDR3 protein: CSPGLNSGPLAQDTQYF
CDR3 DNA: TGCAGTCCAGGGTTAAACTCGGGACCCCTCGCCCAAGATACGCAGTATTTT
V gene: TRBV20-1
clone size: few
D gene: -
J gene: TRBJ2-3

CDR3 protein: CASSETPPGFGNQPQHF
CDR3 DNA: TGTGCCAGCAGTGAAACCCCTCCAGGGTTTGGCAATCAGCCCCAGCATTTT
V gene: TRBV6-1
clone size: -
D gene: -
J gene: TRBJ1-5

CDR3 protein: CASSPHPGLEIRF
CDR3 DNA: TGTGCCAGCAGCCCACACCCGGGACTAGAGATTCGTTTT
V gene: TRBV7-2
clone size: -
D gene: TRBD2
J gene: TRBJ2-3

CDR3 protein: CASSVALPQRDLADTQYF
CDR3 DNA: TGTGCCAGCAGCGTCGCACTTCCCCAGCGGGACTTAGCAGATACGCAGTATTTT
V gene: TRBV9
clone size: -
D gene: TRBD2
J gene: TRBJ2-3

CDR3 protein: CASSLAEPYEQYF
CDR3 DNA: TGTGCCAGCAGCTTAGCGGAGCCCTACGAGCAGTACTTC
V gene: TRBV7-2
clone size: -
D gene: -
J gene: TRBJ2-7

CDR3 protein: CASSPHRTGELFF
CDR3 DNA: TGTGCCAGCAGCCCCCACCGCACCGGGGAGCTGTTTTTT
V gene: TRBV7-8
clone size: -
D gene: -
J gene: TRBJ2-2

CDR3 protein: CASKRRENTEAFF
CDR3 DNA: TGTGCCAGCAAACGCAGGGAGAACACTGAAGCTTTCTTT
V gene: TRBV19
clone size: -
D gene: -
J gene: TRBJ1-1

CDR3 protein: CAISRTGGKDTEAFF
CDR3 DNA: TGTGCCATCAGCCGGACAGGGGGCAAGGACACTGAAGCTTTCTTT
V gene: TRBV10-3
clone size: -
D gene: TRBD1
J gene: TRBJ1-1

CDR3 protein: CASSQDQASGRDETQYF
CDR3 DNA: TGCGCCAGCAGCCAAGATCAGGCTAGCGGGAGGGATGAGACCCAGTACTTC
V gene: TRBV4-1
clone size: once
D gene: TRBD2
J gene: TRBJ2-5

CDR3 protein: CSVAEQFF
CDR3 DNA: TGCAGTGTCGCGGAGCAGTTCTTC
V gene: TRBV20-1
clone size: -
D gene: -
J gene: TRBJ2-1

CDR3 protein: CSGGTSGRAPFSYNEQFF
CDR3 DNA: TGCAGCGGGGGGACTAGCGGGAGGGCCCCCTTCTCCTACAATGAGCAGTTCTTC
V gene: TRBV29-1
clone size: -
D gene: TRBD2
J gene: TRBJ2-1

CDR3 protein: CASRASSGAQYF
CDR3 DNA: TGTGCCAGCAGGGCCTCGAGCGGTGCGCAGTATTTT
V gene: TRBV6-5
clone size: few
D gene: -
J gene: TRBJ2-3

CDR3 protein: CAARGFPYNEQFF
CDR3 DNA: TGTGCCGCGAGGGGGTTCCCGTACAATGAGCAGTTCTTC
V gene: TRBV28
clone size: -
D gene: -
J gene: TRBJ2-1

CDR3 protein: CASSQEMPKVSSYNEQFF
CDR3 DNA: TGCGCCAGCAGCCAAGAGATGCCTAAGGTTAGCTCCTACAATGAGCAGTTCTTC
V gene: TRBV4-3
clone size: -
D gene: -
J gene: TRBJ2-1

CDR3 protein: CASSEGASGRDTQYF
CDR3 DNA: TGTGCCAGCAGTGAAGGGGCTAGCGGGAGGGATACGCAGTATTTT
V gene: TRBV6-1
clone size: -
D gene: TRBD2
J gene: TRBJ2-3

CDR3 protein: CASSYNGLAGYNEQFF
CDR3 DNA: TGTGCCAGCAGCTATAACGGACTAGCGGGTTACAATGAGCAGTTCTTC
V gene: TRBV7-2
clone size: -
D gene: TRBD2
J gene: TRBJ2-1

CDR3 protein: CASSSPTLRMMETQYF
CDR3 DNA: TGTGCCAGCAGTTCCCCCACGTTGCGAATGATGGAGACCCAGTACTTC
V gene: TRBV6-2/TRBV6-3
clone size: few
D gene: -
J gene: TRBJ2-5

CDR3 protein: CASSPGTGYHQPQHF
CDR3 DNA: TGTGCCAGCAGTCCCGGGACAGGGTACCATCAGCCCCAGCATTTT
V gene: TRBV6-2/TRBV6-3
clone size: -
D gene: TRBD1
J gene: TRBJ1-5

CDR3 protein: CASSLAGTGGSQPQHF
CDR3 DNA: TGTGCCAGCAGTTTGGCCGGGACAGGGGGCAGTCAGCCCCAGCATTTT
V gene: TRBV28
clone size: -
D gene: TRBD1
J gene: TRBJ1-5

CDR3 protein: CASSVTANEQFF
CDR3 DNA: TGTGCCAGCAGTGTCACCGCTAATGAGCAGTTCTTC
V gene: TRBV2
clone size: few
D gene: -
J gene: TRBJ2-1

CDR3 protein: CASSLETGYGYTF
CDR3 DNA: TGTGCCAGCAGCTTAGAGACGGGTTATGGCTACACCTTC
V gene: TRBV7-2
clone size: -
D gene: -
J gene: TRBJ1-2

CDR3 protein: CAIRGQGVNQPQHF
CDR3 DNA: TGTGCCATCCGCGGACAGGGCGTCAATCAGCCCCAGCATTTT
V gene: TRBV10-3
clone size: -
D gene: TRBD1
J gene: TRBJ1-5

CDR3 protein: CSARDPGSQRDTQYF
CDR3 DNA: TGCAGTGCTAGGGACCCGGGATCCCAAAGAGATACGCAGTATTTT
V gene: TRBV20-1
clone size: -
D gene: -
J gene: TRBJ2-3

CDR3 protein: CASIARGRGGKLFF
CDR3 DNA: TGTGCCAGCATCGCAAGAGGCCGGGGGGGAAAACTGTTTTTT
V gene: TRBV28
clone size: many
D gene: -
J gene: TRBJ1-4

CDR3 protein: CASSPQAGAQETQYF
CDR3 DNA: TGTGCCAGCTCACCTCAGGCCGGGGCCCAAGAGACCCAGTACTTC
V gene: TRBV18
clone size: -
D gene: -
J gene: TRBJ2-5

CDR3 protein: CASSLGGHEQYF
CDR3 DNA: TGTGCCAGTAGTCTCGGGGGTCACGAGCAGTACTTC
V gene: TRBV19
clone size: few
D gene: -
J gene: TRBJ2-7

CDR3 protein: CASSSQRLEQFF
CDR3 DNA: TGTGCCAGCAGCTCCCAGAGACTAGAGCAGTTCTTC
V gene: TRBV7-2
clone size: many
D gene: -
J gene: TRBJ2-1

CDR3 protein: CASSPPGTRSYEQYF
CDR3 DNA: TGTGCCAGCAGTCCCCCCGGGACTAGATCCTACGAGCAGTACTTC
V gene: TRBV28
clone size: many
D gene: TRBD2
J gene: TRBJ2-7

CDR3 protein: CASSLASGGLGNQPQHF
CDR3 DNA: TGTGCCAGCAGCTTAGCTTCGGGGGGTCTGGGCAATCAGCCCCAGCATTTT
V gene: TRBV7-2
clone size: few
D gene: -
J gene: TRBJ1-5

CDR3 protein: CASSLGQVTGELFF
CDR3 DNA: TGTGCCAGCAGCTTGGGACAGGTCACCGGGGAGCTGTTTTTT
V gene: TRBV7-2
clone size: few
D gene: TRBD1
J gene: TRBJ2-2

CDR3 protein: CASSQTSRQDYGYTF
CDR3 DNA: TGCGCCAGCAGCCAAACGTCACGGCAGGACTATGGCTACACCTTC
V gene: TRBV4-1
clone size: few
D gene: -
J gene: TRBJ1-2

CDR3 protein: CASSFFRRGDDATDTQYF
CDR3 DNA: TGTGCCAGCAGTTTTTTTAGAAGAGGCGATGATGCCACAGATACGCAGTATTTT
V gene: TRBV12-3/TRBV12-4
clone size: few
D gene: -
J gene: TRBJ2-3

CDR3 protein: CAIGIAYGEQFF
CDR3 DNA: TGTGCCATCGGGATCGCGTACGGTGAGCAGTTCTTC
V gene: TRBV10-3
clone size: many
D gene: -
J gene: TRBJ2-1

CDR3 protein: CSARGLAGGSDTGELFF
CDR3 DNA: TGCAGTGCTCGCGGACTAGCGGGAGGTTCAGACACCGGGGAGCTGTTTTTT
V gene: TRBV20-1
clone size: -
D gene: TRBD2
J gene: TRBJ2-2

CDR3 protein: CASSQESGTQYF
CDR3 DNA: TGCGCCAGCAGCCAAGAGTCCGGTACGCAGTATTTT
V gene: TRBV4-3
clone size: -
D gene: -
J gene: TRBJ2-3

CDR3 protein: CASSQELAEFYEQYF
CDR3 DNA: TGTGCCAGCAGCCAAGAACTAGCGGAATTCTACGAGCAGTACTTC
V gene: TRBV4-2
clone size: many
D gene: TRBD2
J gene: TRBJ2-7

CDR3 protein: CASSLPRQGIQDEQYF
CDR3 DNA: TGTGCCAGCAGCTTACCTAGACAGGGGATCCAGGACGAGCAGTACTTC
V gene: TRBV7-9
clone size: few
D gene: TRBD1
J gene: TRBJ2-7

CDR3 protein: CASRQSGQETQYF
CDR3 DNA: TGTGCCAGCAGGCAATCGGGGCAAGAGACCCAGTACTTC
V gene: TRBV27
clone size: few
D gene: -
J gene: TRBJ2-5

CDR3 protein: CASSSRTVNTGELFF
CDR3 DNA: TGTGCCAGCAGTTCCAGGACCGTCAACACCGGGGAGCTGTTTTTT
V gene: TRBV12-3/TRBV12-4
clone size: few
D gene: -
J gene: TRBJ2-2